This T cell receptor beta chain was identified in a study of tumor and adjacent non-tumor tissue in lung cancer. Turning to the study itself: The cohort had around twelve adenocarcinoma, a couple of squamous cell and 1 small cell patients.

The library came from three nested PCR rounds adapted from ARM-PCR protocols. Each CDR3 protein is one row after TCRdb ran MiXCR on the multiplex PCR reads. Of over 110,000 distinct CDR3 sequences in the sample, approximately 66% are singletons; the top ten hold roughly 18%. The germline CDR1 and CDR2 sequences are MDHEN and SYDVKM. The CDR3 runs to 13 residues. A note on this clonotype: The junction departs from germline at one end; a sequencing error may be responsible.

No cell sorting was done before RNA was extracted from the tissue. Between August and November 2014, newly diagnosed, chemotherapy-naive lung cancer patients underwent thoracic surgery in China. The TCR originated in a man between 60 and 75 years old with small cell lung cancer. Sequencing input: lung tumor tissue. The chain combines TRBV28 with TRBJ2-2; D is perhaps TRBD2 (5 bases). Here the CDR3 DNA reads TGTGCCACCTTGTTCGCGAACACCGGGGTGCTGTTTTTT. Protein sequence: CATLFANTGVLFF.